This T cell receptor (beta chain) emerged from a study of blood T cell repertoires in COVID-19. This clone has just a few counts. Germline CDR1 is SEHNR and CDR2 is FQNEAQ (reference sequence). V trimming: 8 bases; J trimming: 1 base; junction bases outside the gene matches: 10. The CDR3 contains 16 residues. Produced via immunoSEQ multiplex PCR; TCRdb's table is partial and in-frame only. The sample has fewer than 350,000 clones, roughly 90% seen once. The specimen sequenced was PBMCs or T cells enriched from blood (not recorded which). The sequence was collected from a man in his 60s who had recovered from COVID-19. This sequence joins TRBV7-9 and TRBJ2-3; 9 bases agree with TRBD2. This chain's CDR3 is CASDVVLAGGTDTQYF. For the CDR3, the DNA is TGTGCCAGCGACGTGGTACTAGCGGGTGGCACAGATACGCAGTATTTT.